This T cell receptor (beta chain) was retrieved from a study of T cells in Graves' hyperthyroidism and ophthalmopathy. The overall study: Sampling of peripheral blood happened at initial diagnosis, prior to any treatment.

Enrolled ophthalmopathy patients presented with a Clinical Activity Score of at least 3, a NOSPECS grade of at least 4, and disease duration under 3 months. Researchers took RNA transcripts and amplified the TCR beta CDR3 regions from them. RT-PCR in the first round (using the HTBI primer set) targeted the TCR CDR3. TCRdb re-called the multiplex PCR reads with MiXCR, one entry per CDR3 protein. The sample holds 550,000 to 600,000 distinct CDR3 sequences, around 14% seen once. CDR3 length: 15 amino acids. J was trimmed by 0 bases and V by 7 bases; bases with no gene match: 10. From germline, CDR1 is SQVTM and CDR2 ANQGSEA. This clonotype was observed at least ten times. What it binds is not known. Study-wide results and caveats: In the blood, most expanded thyroid clonotypes above 0.001 appeared as well.

This chain joins TRBV29-1 and TRBJ2-7; 9 bases are a match to TRBD2. The sample consisted of blood. This TCR was recovered from a woman aged 18-29 years with Graves' ophthalmopathy. This chain's CDR3 is CSAQRAGGPSYEQYF. In nucleotides, the CDR3 is TGCAGCGCCCAGAGGGCGGGAGGGCCCTCCTACGAGCAGTACTTC.